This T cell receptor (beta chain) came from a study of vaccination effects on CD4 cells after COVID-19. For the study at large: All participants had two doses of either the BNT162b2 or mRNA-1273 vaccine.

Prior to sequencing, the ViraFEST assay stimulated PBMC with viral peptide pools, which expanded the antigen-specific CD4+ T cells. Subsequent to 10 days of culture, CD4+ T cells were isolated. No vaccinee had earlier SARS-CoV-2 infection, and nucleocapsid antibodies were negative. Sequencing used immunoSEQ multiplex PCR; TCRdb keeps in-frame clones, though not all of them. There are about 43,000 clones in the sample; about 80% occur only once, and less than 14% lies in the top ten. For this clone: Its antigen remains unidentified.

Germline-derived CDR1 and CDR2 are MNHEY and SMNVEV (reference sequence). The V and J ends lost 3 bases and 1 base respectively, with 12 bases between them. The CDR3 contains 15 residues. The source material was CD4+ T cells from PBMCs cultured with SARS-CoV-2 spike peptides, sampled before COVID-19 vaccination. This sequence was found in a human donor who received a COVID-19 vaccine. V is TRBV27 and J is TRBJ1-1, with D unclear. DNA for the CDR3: TGTGCCAGCAGTTTCCTAGCCCCACCGAACACTGAAGCTTTCTTT. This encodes CASSFLAPPNTEAFF.